Each of the 5 T cell receptor beta chains below was sequenced from the same sample in a study of beta chain features in type 1 diabetes. The investigators reverse transcribed all of the isolated RNA, so they sequenced expressed TCRB transcripts. Only in-frame clones appear in the TCRdb table, and some are missing; sequencing was by immunoSEQ multiplex PCR. The repertoire holds about 900,000 clones, with 15% to 20% as singletons. Sequenced input: naive CD4+ T cells from blood. The source is a young woman in good health.

A few counts support this clone. V usage is TRBV7-9 and J usage is TRBJ1-2; no clear D gene. This CDR3 contains 13 residues. The V gene lost 5 bases and the J gene lost 8 bases, with 15 bases spanning the gap. Germline V lookup: CDR1 SEHNR, CDR2 FQNEAQ (reference sequence). CDR3 region: CASSPGSGFGYTF. CDR3 DNA: TGTGCCAGCAGCCCAGGATCGGGGTTCGGCTACACCTTC.

The CDR3 loop reads CAISEHTQLAGNGNTGELFF. The CDR3 DNA sequence: TGTGCCATCAGTGAGCATACCCAACTAGCGGGTAACGGGAACACCGGGGAGCTGTTTTTT. The chain has TRBV10-3 and TRBJ2-2; 9 bases map to TRBD2. The CDR3 spans 20 residues. The germline V gene encodes CDR1 ENHRY and CDR2 SYGVKD. Losses at the gene ends were 2 bases for V and 1 base for J; bases not matched to a gene: 14.

This clone was counted a few times. The rearrangement links TRBV6-6 to TRBJ2-3, with 7 positions matching TRBD2. Germline CDR1 is MNHNY and CDR2 is SVGAGI (reference sequence). The CDR3 has 14 amino acids. Trimming cost V 5 bases and J 9 bases; bases outside gene matches: 11. The CDR3 is CASSTAGEEHTQYF. DNA of the CDR3: TGTGCCAGCAGTACCGCGGGAGAGGAACACACGCAGTATTTT.

This clone has a handful of counts. V usage is TRBV11-2 and J usage is TRBJ2-3; 7 bases are shared with TRBD1. With V trimmed by 8 bases and J by 0 bases, 2 bases remained unmatched. This CDR3 is 13 amino acids long. Per the germline V gene, CDR1 is SGHAT and CDR2 is FQNNGV. The CDR3 DNA sequence: TGTGCCAGCCGACAGGGCAGCACAGATACGCAGTATTTT. Its protein is CASRQGSTDTQYF.

The chain combines TRBV18 with TRBJ2-7; D is unclear. CDR3 length: 16 amino acids. From germline, CDR1 is KGHSH and CDR2 LQKENI. Trimming removed 6 bases at V and 1 base at J, with 19 bases between. The CDR3 sequence is CASSQISGVNSYEQYF. DNA for the CDR3: TGTGCCAGCTCGCAGATATCCGGTGTTAATTCCTACGAGCAGTACTTC.